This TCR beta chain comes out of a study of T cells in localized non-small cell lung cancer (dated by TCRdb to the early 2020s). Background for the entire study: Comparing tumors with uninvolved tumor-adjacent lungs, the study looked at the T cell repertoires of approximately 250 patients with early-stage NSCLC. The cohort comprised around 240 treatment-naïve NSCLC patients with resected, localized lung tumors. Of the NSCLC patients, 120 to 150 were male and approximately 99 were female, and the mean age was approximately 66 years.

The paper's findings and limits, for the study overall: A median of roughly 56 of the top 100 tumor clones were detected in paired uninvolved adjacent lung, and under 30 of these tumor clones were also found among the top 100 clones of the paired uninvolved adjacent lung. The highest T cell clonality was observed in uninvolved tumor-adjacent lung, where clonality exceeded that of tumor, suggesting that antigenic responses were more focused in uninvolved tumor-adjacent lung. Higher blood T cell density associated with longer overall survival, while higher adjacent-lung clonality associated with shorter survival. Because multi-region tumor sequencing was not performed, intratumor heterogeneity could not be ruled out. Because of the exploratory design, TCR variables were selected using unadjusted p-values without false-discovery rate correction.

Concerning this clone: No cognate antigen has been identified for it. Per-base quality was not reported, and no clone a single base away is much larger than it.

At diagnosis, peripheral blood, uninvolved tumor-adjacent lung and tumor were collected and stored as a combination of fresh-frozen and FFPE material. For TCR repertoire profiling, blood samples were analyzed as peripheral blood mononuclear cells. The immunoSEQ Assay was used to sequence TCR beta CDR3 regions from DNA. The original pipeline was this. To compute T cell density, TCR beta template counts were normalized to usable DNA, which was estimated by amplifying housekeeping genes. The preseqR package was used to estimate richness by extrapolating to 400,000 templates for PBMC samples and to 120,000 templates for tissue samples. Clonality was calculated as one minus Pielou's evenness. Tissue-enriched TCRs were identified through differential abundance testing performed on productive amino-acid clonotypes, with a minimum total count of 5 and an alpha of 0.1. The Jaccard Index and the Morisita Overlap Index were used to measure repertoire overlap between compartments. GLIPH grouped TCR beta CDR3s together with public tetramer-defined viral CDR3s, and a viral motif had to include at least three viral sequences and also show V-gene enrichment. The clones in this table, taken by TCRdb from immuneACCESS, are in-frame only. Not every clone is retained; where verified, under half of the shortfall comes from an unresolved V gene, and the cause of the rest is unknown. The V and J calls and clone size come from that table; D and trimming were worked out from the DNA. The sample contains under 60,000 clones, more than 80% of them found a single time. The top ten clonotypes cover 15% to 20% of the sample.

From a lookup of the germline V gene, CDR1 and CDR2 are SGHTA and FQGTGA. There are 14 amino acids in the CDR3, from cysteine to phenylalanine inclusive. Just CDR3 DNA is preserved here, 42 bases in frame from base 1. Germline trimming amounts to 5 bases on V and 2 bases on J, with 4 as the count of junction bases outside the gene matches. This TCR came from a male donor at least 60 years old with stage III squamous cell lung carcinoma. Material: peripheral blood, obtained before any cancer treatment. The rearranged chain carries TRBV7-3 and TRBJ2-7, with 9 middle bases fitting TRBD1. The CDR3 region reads CASSRGQGTYEQYF. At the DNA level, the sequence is TGTGCCAGCAGCCGCGGACAGGGGACCTACGAGCAGTACTTC. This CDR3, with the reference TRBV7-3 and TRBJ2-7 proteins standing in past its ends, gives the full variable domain GAGVSQTPSNKVTEKGKYVELRCDPISGHTALYWYRQSLGQGPEFLIYFQGTGAADDSGLPNDRFFAVRPEGSVSTLKIQRTERGDSAVYLCASSRGQGTYEQYFGPGTRLTVT.